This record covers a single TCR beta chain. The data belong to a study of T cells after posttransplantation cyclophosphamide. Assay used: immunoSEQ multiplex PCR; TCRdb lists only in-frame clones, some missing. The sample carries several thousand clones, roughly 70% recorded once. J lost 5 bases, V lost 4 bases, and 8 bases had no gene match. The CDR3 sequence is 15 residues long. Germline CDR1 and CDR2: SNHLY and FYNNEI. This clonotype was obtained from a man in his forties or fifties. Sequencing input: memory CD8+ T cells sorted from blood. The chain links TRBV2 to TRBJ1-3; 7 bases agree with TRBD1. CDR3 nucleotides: TGTGCCAGCAGTGGCTCCGGGACAGACAGAAACACCATATATTTT. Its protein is CASSGSGTDRNTIYF.